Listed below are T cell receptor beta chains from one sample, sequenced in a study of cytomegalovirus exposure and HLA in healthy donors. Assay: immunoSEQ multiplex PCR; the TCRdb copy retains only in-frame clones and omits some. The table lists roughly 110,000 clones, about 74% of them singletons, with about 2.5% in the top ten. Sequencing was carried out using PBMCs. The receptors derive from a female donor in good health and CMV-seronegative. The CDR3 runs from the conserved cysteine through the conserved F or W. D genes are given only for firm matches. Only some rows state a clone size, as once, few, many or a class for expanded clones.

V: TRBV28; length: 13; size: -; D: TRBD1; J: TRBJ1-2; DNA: TGTGCCAGCCGGGACAGCTCCAGTTGGGGCTACACCTTC; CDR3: CASRDSSSWGYTF
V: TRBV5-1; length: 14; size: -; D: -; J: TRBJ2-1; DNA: TGCGCCAGCAGTGTCGTAGCAGGGCATCATGAGCAGTTCTTC; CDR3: CASSVVAGHHEQFF
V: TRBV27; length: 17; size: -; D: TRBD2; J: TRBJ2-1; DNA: TGTGCCAGCAGTCTCACGACTAGCGGGGGGTCGAGCAATGAGCAGTTCTTC; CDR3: CASSLTTSGGSSNEQFF
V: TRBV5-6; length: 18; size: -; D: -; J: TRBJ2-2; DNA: TGTGCCAGCAGCTTGTATTCCAGGGGATCAGCGAACACCGGGGAGCTGTTTTTT; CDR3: CASSLYSRGSANTGELFF
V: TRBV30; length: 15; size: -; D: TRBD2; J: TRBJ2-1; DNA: TGTGCCCGATCCCAGACTAGCATGGCGGGGGATGAGCAGTTCTTC; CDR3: CARSQTSMAGDEQFF
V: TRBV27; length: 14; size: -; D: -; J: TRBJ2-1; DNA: TGTGCCAGCACCCCCCCCCGACAGAATTATGAGCAGTTCTTC; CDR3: CASTPPRQNYEQFF
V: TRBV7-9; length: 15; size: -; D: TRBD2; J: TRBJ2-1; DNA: TGTTCCAGCAGCCAAAGCGGGGGGCTTTACAATGAGCAGTTCTTC; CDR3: CSSSQSGGLYNEQFF
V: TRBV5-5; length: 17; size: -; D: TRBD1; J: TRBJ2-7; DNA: TGTGCCAGCAGCTTAGCCCCGGGGACAGGGGGCGCCTACGAGCAGTACTTC; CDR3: CASSLAPGTGGAYEQYF
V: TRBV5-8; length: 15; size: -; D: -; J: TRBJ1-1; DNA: TGTGCCAGCAGCTACCGGGACAACCTGAACACTGAAGCTTTCTTT; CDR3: CASSYRDNLNTEAFF
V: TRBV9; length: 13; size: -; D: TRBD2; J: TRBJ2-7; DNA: TGTGCCAGCAGCGTTTCCGGGGAGGGCGAGCAGTACTTC; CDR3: CASSVSGEGEQYF
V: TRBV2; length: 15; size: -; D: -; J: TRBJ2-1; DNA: TGTGCCAGCAGTGAAAACAGGGTTTACGGCAATGAGCAGTTCTTC; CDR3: CASSENRVYGNEQFF
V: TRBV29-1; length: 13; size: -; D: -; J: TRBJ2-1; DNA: TGCAGCGTTGTGGGGGGATGGGGCAATGAGCAGTTCTTC; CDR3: CSVVGGWGNEQFF
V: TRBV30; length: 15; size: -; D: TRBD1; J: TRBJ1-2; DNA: TGTGCCTGGAATGGACAGGGGGCCTTTCCCCTCGGCTACACCTTC; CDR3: CAWNGQGAFPLGYTF
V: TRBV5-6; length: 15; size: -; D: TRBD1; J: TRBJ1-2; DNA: TGTGCCAGCAGCTTGGGACAGGGCTACTCCTATGGCTACACCTTC; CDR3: CASSLGQGYSYGYTF
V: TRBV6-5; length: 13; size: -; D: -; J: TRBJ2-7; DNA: TGTGCCAGCAGCCGGAGCGGTTCCTACGAGCAGTACTTC; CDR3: CASSRSGSYEQYF
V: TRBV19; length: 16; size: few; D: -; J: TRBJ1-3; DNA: TGTGCCAGTAGTATGGGCGGCAGGGGCTCTGGAAACACCATATATTTT; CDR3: CASSMGGRGSGNTIYF
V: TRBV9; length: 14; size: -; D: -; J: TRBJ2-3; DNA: TGTGCCAGTACAGGCGGGGGCCATGGAGATACGCAGTATTTT; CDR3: CASTGGGHGDTQYF
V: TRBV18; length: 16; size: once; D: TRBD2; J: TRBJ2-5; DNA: TGTGCCAGCTCACCTTTACCGGGACTAGCGGGAGAGACCCAGTACTTC; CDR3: CASSPLPGLAGETQYF
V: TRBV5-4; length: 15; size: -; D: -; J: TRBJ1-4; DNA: TGTGCCAGCAGCTTGTTCGGTGGCGGGGATGAAAAACTGTTTTTT; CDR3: CASSLFGGGDEKLFF
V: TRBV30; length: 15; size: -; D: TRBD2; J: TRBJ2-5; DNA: TGTGCCTGGAGTTTCGCGGGGGGGCCGGGAGAGACCCAGTACTTC; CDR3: CAWSFAGGPGETQYF
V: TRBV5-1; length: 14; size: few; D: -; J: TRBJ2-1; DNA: TGCGCCAGCAGCTTCGGTCAGGGCGGCTATGAGCAGTTCTTC; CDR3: CASSFGQGGYEQFF
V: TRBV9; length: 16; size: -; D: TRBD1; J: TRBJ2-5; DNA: TGTGCCAGCAGCGAGGGACCGGGACAGGGCAGAGAGACCCAGTACTTC; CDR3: CASSEGPGQGRETQYF
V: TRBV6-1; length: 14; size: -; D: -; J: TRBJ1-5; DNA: TGTGCCATCAGTGAGGGGGAGGAGAGTCAGCCCCAGCATTTT; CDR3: CAISEGEESQPQHF
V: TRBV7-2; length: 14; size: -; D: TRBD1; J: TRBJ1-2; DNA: TGTGCCAGCAGCCAGACAGGGGACTCCTACGGCTACACCTTC; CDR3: CASSQTGDSYGYTF
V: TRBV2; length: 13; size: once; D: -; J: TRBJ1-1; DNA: TGTGCCAGCAGTGAAAAAGCGTCCACTGAAGCTTTCTTT; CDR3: CASSEKASTEAFF
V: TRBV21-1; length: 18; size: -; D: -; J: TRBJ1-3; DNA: TGTGCCAGCAGCAAACGGACCCCCGACAGGGGGCCTGGAAACACCATATATTTT; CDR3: CASSKRTPDRGPGNTIYF
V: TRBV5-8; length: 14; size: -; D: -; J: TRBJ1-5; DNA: TGTGCCAGCAGCTTTAAGTTCCCCGGTCAGCCCCAGCATTTT; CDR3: CASSFKFPGQPQHF
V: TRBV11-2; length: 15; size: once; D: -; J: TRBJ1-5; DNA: TGTGCCAGCAGTCCTCCAGACGGAGGCAATCAGCCCCAGCATTTT; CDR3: CASSPPDGGNQPQHF
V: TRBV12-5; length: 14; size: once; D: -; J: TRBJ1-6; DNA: TGTGCTAGTGGTCTCGGGGGGGCAGGTTCACCCCTCCACTTT; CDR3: CASGLGGAGSPLHF
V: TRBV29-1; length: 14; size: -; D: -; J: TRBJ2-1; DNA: TGCAGCGGGGGCGGTGATCCCACGAAGAATGAGCAGTTCTTC; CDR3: CSGGGDPTKNEQFF
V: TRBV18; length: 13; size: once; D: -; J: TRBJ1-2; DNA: TGTGCCAGCTCACCTCAAAGACTCTATGGCTACACCTTC; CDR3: CASSPQRLYGYTF
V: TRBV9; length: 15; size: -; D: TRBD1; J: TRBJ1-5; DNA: TGTGCCAGCAGCACCTTAGACAGGGTCGATCAGCCCCAGCATTTT; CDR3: CASSTLDRVDQPQHF
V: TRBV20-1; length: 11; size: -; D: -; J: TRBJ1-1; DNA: TGCAGTGCTAGAGAGGACAGTAAAGCTTTCTTT; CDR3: CSAREDSKAFF
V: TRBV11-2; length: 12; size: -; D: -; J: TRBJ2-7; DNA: TGTGCCAGCAGCTTAGGAGTCTACGAGCAGTACTTC; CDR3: CASSLGVYEQYF
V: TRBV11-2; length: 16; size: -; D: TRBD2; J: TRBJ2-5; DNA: TGTGCCAGCAGCTTAGCGGGGTCGGGGGGGCAAGAGACCCAGTACTTC; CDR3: CASSLAGSGGQETQYF
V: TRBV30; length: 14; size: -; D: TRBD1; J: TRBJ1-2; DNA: TGTGCCTGGAAGGTAGGGGACAGGGAGGATGGCTACACCTTC; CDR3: CAWKVGDREDGYTF
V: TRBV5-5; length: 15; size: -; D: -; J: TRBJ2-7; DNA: TGTGCCAGCAGCTCGACACCAGGACAGTCCTACGAGCAGTACTTC; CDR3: CASSSTPGQSYEQYF
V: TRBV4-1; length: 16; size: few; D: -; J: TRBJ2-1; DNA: TGCGCCAGCAGCCAAGTGGACTTACTCAAATACAATGAGCAGTTCTTC; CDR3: CASSQVDLLKYNEQFF
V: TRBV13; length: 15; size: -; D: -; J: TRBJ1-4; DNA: TGTGCCAGCAGCAAACAGGGTGGGACTAATGAAAAACTGTTTTTT; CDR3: CASSKQGGTNEKLFF
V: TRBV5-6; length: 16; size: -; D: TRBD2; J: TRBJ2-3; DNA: TGTGCCAGCAGCGCGGGGACTAGCGGGGGCACAGATACGCAGTATTTT; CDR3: CASSAGTSGGTDTQYF
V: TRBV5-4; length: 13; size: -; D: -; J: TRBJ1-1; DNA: TGTGCCTGGGGCGGCGGAATGAACACTGAAGCCTTCTTT; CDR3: CAWGGGMNTEAFF
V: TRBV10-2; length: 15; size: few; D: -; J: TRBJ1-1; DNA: TGCGCCAGCAGGTGGGGTGGGGCCTTGAACACTGAAGCTTTCTTT; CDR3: CASRWGGALNTEAFF
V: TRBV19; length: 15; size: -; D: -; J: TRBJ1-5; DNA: TGTGCCAGCGCCGAGACAGCAGATAGCAATCAGCCCCAGCATTTT; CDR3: CASAETADSNQPQHF
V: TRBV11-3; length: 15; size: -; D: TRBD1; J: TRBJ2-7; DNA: TGTGCCAGCAGCTCGCACAGGGGGATTGGGTACGAGCAGTACTTC; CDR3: CASSSHRGIGYEQYF
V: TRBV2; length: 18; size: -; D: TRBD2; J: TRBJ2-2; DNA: TGTGCCAGCAGTGAAGCGGGGGGGGGACTTATGAACACCGGGGAGCTGTTTTTT; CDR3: CASSEAGGGLMNTGELFF
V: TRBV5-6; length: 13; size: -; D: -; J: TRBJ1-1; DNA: TGTGCCAGCAGCTCTGGGGGGGGAACTGAAGCTTTCTTT; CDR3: CASSSGGGTEAFF
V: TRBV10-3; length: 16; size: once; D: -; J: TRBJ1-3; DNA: TGTGCCATCAGTATCACCGGGTCCAAACCTGGAAACACCATATATTTT; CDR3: CAISITGSKPGNTIYF
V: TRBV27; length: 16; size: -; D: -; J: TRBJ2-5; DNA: TGTGCCAGCAGTTCCTCAGGGTTGGTCCGTAAGGAGACCCAGTACTTC; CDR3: CASSSSGLVRKETQYF
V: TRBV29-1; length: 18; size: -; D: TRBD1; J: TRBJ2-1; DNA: TGCAGCGTTGAAGATCCCATACCGACAGGGAAGTCCTACAATGAGCAGTTCTTC; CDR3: CSVEDPIPTGKSYNEQFF
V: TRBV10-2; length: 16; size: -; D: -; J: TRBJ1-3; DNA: TGCGCCAGCAGTGAGTCTGACAGAAACTCTGGAAACACCATATATTTT; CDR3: CASSESDRNSGNTIYF